This T cell receptor beta chain was documented in a study of blood T cell repertoires in COVID-19 (dated by TCRdb to about 2020). About the study as a whole: Samples from collaborators originated in the United States, Italy and Spain and spanned both the acute and convalescent phases of COVID-19. HLA class I and class II types, where available, came from metadata supplied by the sample provider rather than from assay-based typing. The repertoires were released in a freely available public database intended as a resource for research on the immune response to SARS-CoV-2. Subjects who had been exposed to COVID-19, were actively infected with it, or had recovered from it provided the deeply sampled blood TCRbeta repertoires that made up the dataset. The material from the prospective study consisted of cDNA or gDNA derived from T cells, B-cell-depleted T cells, or PBMCs. Nearly every sample came with metadata listing a de-identified subject ID, COVID-19 status, age in years and sex. The samples were drawn from two sources: the first 160 participants of the ongoing ImmuneRACE study, and 1,000 to 1,500 subjects contributed by 6 global collaborators. Paper-wide results and their limitations: The amount of clinical and demographic metadata varied by source and participant and was provided uncurated.

Each collaborating institution followed its own protocols to collect whole blood in K2EDTA tubes. For TCRbeta analysis, collaborator samples were shipped as frozen whole blood, as isolated PBMCs, or as DNA extracted from either sample type. Regarding this clone: No cognate antigen has been identified for it. Base quality data are lacking; no much larger clone is found one base away.

TCRbeta CDR3 regions were amplified from genomic DNA using the immunoSEQ Assay, a bias-controlled multiplex PCR. For the original study's pipeline: Nucleated cell counts per sample were estimated from amplification of reference gene primers within the assay. To quantify the absolute abundance of each unique TCRbeta CDR3 rearrangement, sequence reads were collapsed and filtered. For each sample, productive Simpson clonality was calculated as the square root of Simpson's diversity index across productive rearrangements. The table comes from immuneACCESS by way of TCRdb, which keeps in-frame sequences with V and J called. Part of the clones is missing from these tables; in studies checked, under half for an unresolved V gene and the rest for unknown reasons. V, J and clone size are those of that table, while D and trimming were read from the DNA. Within this sample are fewer than 150,000 clones, with approximately 86% of them counted one time only. Jointly, the top ten make up 0.88% of the sample.

V and J lose 10 bases and 0 bases, and a span of 10 bases separates them. The CDR3 contains 13 residues, cysteine and phenylalanine counted. The kept DNA is CDR3 alone, 39 bases in frame from the first base. Looking up the germline V gene yields CDR1 MDHEN and CDR2 SYDVKM. The chain joins TRBV28 to TRBJ2-1; a confident D gene designation cannot be given. Specimen: peripheral blood. The TCR was taken from a woman aged 50 to 60 with active or convalescent COVID-19. The nucleotide sequence reads as follows: TGTGCCATTTCGAGAGACTCCTACAATGAGCAGTTCTTC. This sequence encodes CAISRDSYNEQFF.